The present TCR beta chain was sequenced within a study of post-analysis software for immune sequencing data. Study at large: Included among the disease courses, which were recorded for the cohort, were relapsing-remitting, secondary progressive and progressive-relapsing multiple sclerosis. Study-level points and caveats: Significantly lower normalized Chao1 diversity was found in patients with multiple sclerosis relative to controls. Roughly 5 TRBV segments occurring more often in patients than controls included TRBV5-6, TRBV5-1 and TRBV20-1.

Built from TCR beta cDNA, the libraries had unique molecular identifiers in them. cDNA molecules numbering about 490,000 came from approximately 0.91 to 9.4 million T cells. Via MiXCR, TCRdb re-called the PCR reads, giving one row per CDR3 protein. The sample consists of approximately 690,000 distinct CDR3 sequences, around 60% of them appearing once. The germline V and J ends were trimmed by 4 bases and 7 bases, with 15 bases remaining between them. The CDR3 loop spans 14 amino acids. Germline values: CDR1 SGHKS, CDR2 YYEKEE (reference sequence). This clonotype was counted a single time. Its target is unknown.

The TCR sequence derives from a girl under 10 years old with multiple sclerosis. Material: blood. V gene TRBV5-5 combines with J gene TRBJ2-1; D is ambiguous. The chain's CDR3 is CASSGPPGDNEQFF. The CDR3 DNA reads TGTGCCAGCAGCGGACCCCCAGGTGATAATGAGCAGTTCTTC.